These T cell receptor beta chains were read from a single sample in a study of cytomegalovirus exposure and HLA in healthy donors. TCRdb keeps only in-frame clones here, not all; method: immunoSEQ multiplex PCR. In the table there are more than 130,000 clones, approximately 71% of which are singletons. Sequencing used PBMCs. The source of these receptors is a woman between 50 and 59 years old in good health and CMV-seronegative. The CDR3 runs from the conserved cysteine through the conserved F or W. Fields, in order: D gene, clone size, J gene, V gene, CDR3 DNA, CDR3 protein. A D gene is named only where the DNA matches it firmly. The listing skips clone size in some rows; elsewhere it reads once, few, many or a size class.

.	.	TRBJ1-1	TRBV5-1	TGCGCCAGCAGCTTGGCGGGCGCGGGCACTGAAGCTTTCTTT	CASSLAGAGTEAFF
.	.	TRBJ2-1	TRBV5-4	TGTGCCAGCAGCTTGGCGGGGAAGTACAATGAGCAGTTCTTC	CASSLAGKYNEQFF
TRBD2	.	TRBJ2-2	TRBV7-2	TGTGCCAGCAGTCCAGGACTAGCTGCCGGGGAGCTGTTTTTT	CASSPGLAAGELFF
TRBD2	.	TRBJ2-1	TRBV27	TGTGCCAGCAGCTCGGGACTAGCGAGCTATGAGCAGTTCTTC	CASSSGLASYEQFF
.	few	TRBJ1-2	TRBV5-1	TGCGCCAGCAGCTTGGGGACGGGGGACTATGGCTACACCTTC	CASSLGTGDYGYTF
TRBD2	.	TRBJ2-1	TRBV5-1	TGCGCCAGCAGCCCAGGGACTAGCGGGGTCTACAATGAGCAGTTCTTC	CASSPGTSGVYNEQFF
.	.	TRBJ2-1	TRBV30	TGTGCCTGGAGTGTAGGAGGTGATCGACCCTACAATGAGCAGTTCTTC	CAWSVGGDRPYNEQFF
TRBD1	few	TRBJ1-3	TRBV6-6	TGTGCCAGCAGTCAAAGGACAGGGGGAGGGAACACCATATATTTT	CASSQRTGGGNTIYF
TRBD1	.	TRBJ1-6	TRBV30	TGTGCCTGGAGTGTATGGGGACAGCTCCATTTAGGGTATAATTCACCCCTCCACTTT	CAWSVWGQLHLGYNSPLHF
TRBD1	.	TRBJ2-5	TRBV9	TGTGCCAGCAGCTTCTCCGGGACAGGGAGGGGGGAGACCCAGTACTTC	CASSFSGTGRGETQYF
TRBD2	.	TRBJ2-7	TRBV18	TGTGCCAGCTCCCAAACTAGCGGGGGGGGCTACGAGCAGTACTTC	CASSQTSGGGYEQYF
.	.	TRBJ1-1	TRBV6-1	TGTGCCAGCAGTGAGGCGGAGGGAAGAGCTTTCTTT	CASSEAEGRAFF
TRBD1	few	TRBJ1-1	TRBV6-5	TGTGCCAGCAGCCGAACGACAGGGTACACTGAAGCTTTCTTT	CASSRTTGYTEAFF
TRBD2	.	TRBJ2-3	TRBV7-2	TGTGCCAGCAGCCCGACTAGCGGCCTTAGCACAGATACGCAGTATTTT	CASSPTSGLSTDTQYF
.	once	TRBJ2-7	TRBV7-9	TGTGCCAGCAGCTCCCCGACAGGACCCTACGAGCAGTACTTC	CASSSPTGPYEQYF
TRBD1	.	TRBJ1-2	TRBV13	TGTGCCAGCAGCTCCCTGGACAGGACGTATGGCTACACCTTC	CASSSLDRTYGYTF
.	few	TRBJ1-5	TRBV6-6	TGTGCCAGCAGTTACTCAGGGGGACCCCAGCATTTT	CASSYSGGPQHF
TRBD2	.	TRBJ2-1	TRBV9	TGTGCCAGCAGCCGCTCAGCGGGGACCTACAATGAGCAGTTCTTC	CASSRSAGTYNEQFF
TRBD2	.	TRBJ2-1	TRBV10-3	TGTGCCATCAGTGAGTCCCCACCGATAACTAGCGGGGAGCAGTTCTTC	CAISESPPITSGEQFF
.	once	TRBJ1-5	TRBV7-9	TGTGCCAGCAGTAAGGGGTTGGGCCAATTTGTGAATCAGCCCCAGCATTTT	CASSKGLGQFVNQPQHF
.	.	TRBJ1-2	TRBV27	TGTGCCAGCAGGTGGACAGTCTCAACATACAACTATGGCTACACCTTC	CASRWTVSTYNYGYTF
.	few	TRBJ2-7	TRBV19	TGTGCCAGTAGTTTCCCGGCAGGGGGGACAGCTTCCTACGAGCAGTACTTC	CASSFPAGGTASYEQYF
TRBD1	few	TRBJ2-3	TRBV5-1	TGCGCCAGCGGGGCGCTCCAGGGACAGTCAGATACGCAGTATTTT	CASGALQGQSDTQYF
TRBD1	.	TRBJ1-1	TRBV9	TGTGCCAGCAGCTTTCTTACAGGGGGGGACACTGAAGCTTTCTTT	CASSFLTGGDTEAFF
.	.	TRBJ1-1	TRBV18	TGTGCCAGCTCACCACTTACGGAGACTGAAGCTTTCTTT	CASSPLTETEAFF
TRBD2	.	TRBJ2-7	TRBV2	TGTGCCAGCAGGCTAGCGGGGGGCGAGCAGTACTTC	CASRLAGGEQYF
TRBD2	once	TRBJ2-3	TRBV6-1	TGTGCCAGCAGTGAGAGCCTAGCGGGGGGCACAGATACGCAGTATTTT	CASSESLAGGTDTQYF
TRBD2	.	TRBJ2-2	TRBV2	TGTGCCTCAAGGCGAGCGGGGGGGCGCAACACCGGGGAGCTGTTTTTT	CASRRAGGRNTGELFF
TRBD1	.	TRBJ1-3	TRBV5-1	TGCGCCAGCAGCGCAGGTCCACAGGGGACCGGAAACACCATATATTTT	CASSAGPQGTGNTIYF
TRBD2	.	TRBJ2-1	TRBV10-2	TGCGCCAGCAGTGAGGGACTAGCGGCTAATGAGCAGTTCTTC	CASSEGLAANEQFF
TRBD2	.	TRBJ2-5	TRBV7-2	TGTGCCAGCAGCTTCGGACTAGCGGGGGCAGAGACCCAGTACTTC	CASSFGLAGAETQYF
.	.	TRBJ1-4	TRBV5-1	TGCGCCAGCAGCTTGGATCAGGGAGGGGCAAAACTGTTTTTT	CASSLDQGGAKLFF
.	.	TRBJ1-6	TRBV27	TGTGCCAGCAGTTTTATTCAGGGGAACTCCTATAATTCACCCCTCCACTTT	CASSFIQGNSYNSPLHF
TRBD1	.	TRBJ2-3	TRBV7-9	TGTGCCAGCAGCCCCATGAGACAGGGAACAGATACGCAGTATTTT	CASSPMRQGTDTQYF
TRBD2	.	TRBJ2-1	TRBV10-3	TGTGCCATCAGTGAGAGTTCTAGCGGGGAAACCGATAGGTTCTTC	CAISESSSGETDRFF
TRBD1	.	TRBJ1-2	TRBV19	TGTGCCAGTAGTCCGGCCGGGGACAGGGGAAACTATGGCTACACCTTC	CASSPAGDRGNYGYTF
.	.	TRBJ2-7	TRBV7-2	TGTGCCAGCAGCGCGACAGTTTACGAGCAGTACTTC	CASSATVYEQYF
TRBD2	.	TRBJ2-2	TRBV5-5	TGTGCCAGCAGTCCTGGACTAGCGGGGGGGCCGAGGGTCGGGGAGCTGTTTTTT	CASSPGLAGGPRVGELFF
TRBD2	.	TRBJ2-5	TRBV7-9	TGTGCCAGCACTCTAAGGCGGGGGGGCCGGAGAAGAGAGACCCAGTACTTC	CASTLRRGGRRRETQYF
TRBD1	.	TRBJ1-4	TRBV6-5	TGTGCCGGCAGAGACAGGGAGCAAGGAGAAAAACTGTTTTTT	CAGRDREQGEKLFF
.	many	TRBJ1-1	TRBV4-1	TGCGCCAGCAGCCAAGCTTCGGGTTGGGAAGCTTTCTTT	CASSQASGWEAFF
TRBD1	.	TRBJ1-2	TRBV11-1	TGTGCCAGCAGCTTAAGACAGGGATCCTATGGCTACACCTTC	CASSLRQGSYGYTF
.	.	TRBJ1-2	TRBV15	TGTGCCACCAGCAGACCTCCGGGTGGCTACACCTTC	CATSRPPGGYTF
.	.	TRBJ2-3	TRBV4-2	TGTGCCAGCAGCCAAGACATGGCCGGGGGCACAGATACGCAGTATTTT	CASSQDMAGGTDTQYF
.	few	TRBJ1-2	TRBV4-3	TGCGCCAGCAGCCAAGGAATAGTGCCTAACTATGGCTACACCTTC	CASSQGIVPNYGYTF
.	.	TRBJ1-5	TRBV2	TGTGCCAGCGGAGTAAGCAATCAGCCCCAGCATTTT	CASGVSNQPQHF
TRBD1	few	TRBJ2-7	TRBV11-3	TGTGCCAGCGCAGGGGGACAGGGTCACGAGCAGTACTTC	CASAGGQGHEQYF